This T cell receptor beta chain derives from a study of cytomegalovirus exposure and HLA in healthy donors (dated by TCRdb to 2016 to 2017). Study-level background: An earlier analysis of approximately 640 of the donors reported 250 to 300 Gb of sequence data and roughly 100 million unique TCR beta sequences from about 200 million T cells. An early release covering 550 to 650 HLA-typed donors comprised about 290 gigabases of sequencing data and 85 million or so unique TCR sequences. Among the approximately 420 genotyped donors, approximately 81% belonged to the genetic ancestry cluster associated with self-reported Caucasian donors. The aim of the study was to test whether cataloging public T cell receptors could identify signatures of past pathogen exposure. Using immunosequencing, the study profiled T cell repertoires from 500 to 800 subjects and related those repertoires to cytomegalovirus serostatus. A separate validation cohort of over a hundred different subjects was used in addition to the roughly 700-subject first cohort. To predict cytomegalovirus infection status, the study combined high-throughput TCR immunosequencing, statistical association of individual TCRs with disease status, and machine learning. A later analysis re-examined previously published TCR beta repertoires from just over 650 donors and added high-resolution HLA genotyping to investigate patterns of TCR occurrence. The later analysis used no new phenotypic data to find candidate immune exposures, relying instead on TCR beta sequences and their occurrence across donors. In an earlier analysis of a few hundred of the donors, high-throughput TCR beta sequencing was used to judge whether each TCR beta V gene segment behaved as functional or pseudogenic. Donor age, sex, ethnicity and CMV serostatus were compiled alongside the repertoire data. In a later genetic analysis, genome-wide SNP genotypes for about three fifths of the roughly 670 donors were used, and that subset was treated as a discovery cohort. Every discovery cohort repertoire had been produced on one sequencing platform. Both class I and class II loci were covered by HLA typing, at four-digit resolution. The number of typed donors differed by locus: about 620-640 for A, B, C, DRB1 and DQB1; approximately 520 for DQA1; 606 for DPA1; and around 490 for DPB1. A handful of DR-DQ haplotypes were handled as single units for association and clustering because linkage in the cohort was strong. Among 398 genotyped donors of the cohort, an average of approximately 230,000 unique TCR beta nucleotide sequences were sequenced per donor, 15% to 20% of them non-productive.

The CDR3 runs 15 amino acids, cysteine and phenylalanine included. Only CDR3 DNA is held: 45 bases, read in frame from base 1. The germline V gene gives CDR1 as SGHRS and CDR2 as YFSETQ. From V the trimming removes 0 bases and from J it removes 6 bases, while the gene matches leave 2 bases of the junction unaccounted for. As regards this clone: Its target antigen remains unknown. Base quality data are lacking; no much larger clone is found one base away.

What the work shows at the level of the full study, not this receptor alone: In an earlier analysis of some 640 of the donors, most TCR beta V segments were observed in productive rearrangements about 87% or about 30% of the time, broadly matching IMGT annotations. Because HLA typing was unavailable for some donors at each locus, only the typed subset was used in association tests. According to a later analysis, parvovirus B19, influenza, CMV and Epstein-Barr virus appeared linked to several top co-occurrence clusters. A later analysis found that TCR association rates varied across HLA loci, with DRB1 alleles showing the most associated TCRs and HLA-C alleles the fewest. Most TCR sequences were seen in very few donors, while some public TCRs were found in many individuals. In a later genetic analysis, a missense DCLRE1C variant was associated with V-gene and J-gene trimming of TCR beta chains, and the association was replicated in an independent cohort. A further reported finding was that TCR beta sequences accurately predicted the HLA-A and HLA-B alleles for most subjects in the first cohort. Strong co-occurrence of HLA alleles, especially DR and DQ, made assigning TCR associations to individual alleles difficult. The 87-base-pair reads could not distinguish some IMGT-functional V segments, including TRBV6-2 and TRBV6-3, so those segments were excluded. A later analysis found that HLA-associated TCR beta chains were more clonally expanded and had lower generation probabilities than equally common non-associated chains. In vitro tests confirmed that three of the cytomegalovirus-associated TCR beta chains recognize cytomegalovirus antigens. A group of highly shared sequence variants was considered likely to be a technical artifact of the sequencing pipeline. Compared with the 666-donor mean, donors in an Asian-associated ancestry cluster had fewer N-insertions in productive TCRs, according to a later genetic analysis. It was suggested by the authors that the approach could potentially be generalized to other disease states and immunological phenotypes. In a later analysis, most CMV-associated TCR beta chains were found to appear HLA-restricted, with HLA associations seemingly driven largely by CMV exposure. Correlated functional status among segregating V segments might reflect linkage disequilibrium, but an unknown experimental factor could not be ruled out. CMV serostatus was the only immune exposure information available for the cohort. The study gave a list of under 200 TCR beta chains associated with cytomegalovirus. Sequencing depth was assumed to be roughly uniform across donors in the presence/absence analyses, though that assumption may not hold. Roughly 15 rarely observed V segments, including chromosome 9 orphons, were excluded from the earlier analysis of a few hundred of the donors because counts were too low. This cohort had only TCR beta chains sequenced, and the lack of alpha or paired-chain data limited which features could be detected. Cytomegalovirus status was reported to be diagnosed by the classifier with high specificity and sensitivity in both the original and validation cohorts. In a later analysis, some 17,000 TCR beta sequences were associated with specific HLA alleles at a false discovery rate of 0.05.

The cohort was made up of 666 healthy bone marrow donors. At the time of sampling, all cohort members were nominally healthy, though unrecorded immune exposures were likely present. The donor tested CMV seropositive and was one of the 289 seropositive cohort members. Each donor provided a peripheral blood sample, and peripheral blood mononuclear cells were used for TCR beta sequencing. The Qiagen DNeasy Blood Extraction Kit was used to extract genomic DNA from the blood cell samples. To prepare the library, the immunoSEQ multiplex PCR assay was applied. The multiplex PCR relied on a mix of 60 forward primers for TCR Vbeta segments and 13 reverse primers for TCR Jbeta segments. The CDR3 region of rearranged TCR beta genes was amplified from genomic DNA by a multiplex PCR assay. The Illumina HiSeq System was used to sequence the amplified TCR beta libraries as 87-base-pair reads. As for the authors' bioinformatics: A later analysis counted approximately 76 million unique TCR beta chains across the roughly 700 repertoires, and around 12 million of these chains were shared by at least two donors. Raw reads were error-corrected and collapsed into unique sequences by a nearest-neighbor algorithm in which closely related sequences were merged to remove PCR and sequencing errors. V, D and J gene segments were assigned by aligning CDR3 sequences to IMGT reference sequences. For a sequence to be retained, at least a six-nucleotide match to both a V gene segment and a J gene segment was required. Rearrangements were classified as productive when the CDR3 lacked stop codons and remained in frame with V and J, and all other rearrangements were classified as non-productive. Following IMGT convention, CDR3 was defined as the stretch from the second conserved V-encoded cysteine up to the conserved J-encoded phenylalanine. Sequences without an unambiguous match to a single V gene segment were excluded from the earlier analysis of over 500 of the donors. In an earlier analysis of 587 of the donors, a V segment was called functional when productive rearrangements were above 56.7%, and segregating when the standard deviation between donors exceeded 5%. A statistical classification framework was developed to diagnose cytomegalovirus status using the catalog of TCR beta chain sequences. V and J gene assignment, in a later analysis, came from comparing TCR nucleotide sequences with IMGT/GENE-DB human TR gene sequences. The TCRdist pipeline was used in a later analysis to assign CDR3 sequences and most-parsimonious VDJ recombination scenarios. A later analysis defined each TCR beta chain by its CDR3 amino acid sequence plus V-gene family, and excluded reads lacking a unique V-gene family. As a way to deal with suspected cross-contamination and a sequencing artifact, a later analysis dropped more than 500 nucleotide sequences that were highly shared and had low generation probability. For each public chain, a later analysis derived a clonal expansion index from normalized ranks of inferred template counts within each repertoire. In a later analysis, generation probabilities were computed with a VDJ recombination model fitted to out-of-frame rearrangements, and the resulting probabilities were checked against IGoR. In a later analysis, TCR-TCR, TCR-HLA and TCR-CMV co-occurrence was scored with hypergeometric tests, and a repertoire-size bias correction was applied to TCR pairs. A later analysis estimated false discovery rates by permuting HLA or CMV assignments 20 times. In a later analysis, co-occurring TCRs were grouped using DBSCAN, and TCRdist sequence similarity was added for clustering within HLA-allele-positive subsets. Repertoires with fewer than 30,000 or more than 120,000 public chains, plus five repertoires with anomalous nucleotide sharing, were excluded from co-occurrence clustering. TCRdb mirrors the immuneACCESS table, restricted to in-frame sequences. Some clones are absent from its copies; in checked studies, under half trace to an unresolved V gene, and the reason for the others is unknown. The V and J calls and the clone size are those of that table, but D and trimming were determined from the DNA. The sample table shows about 50,000 clones, and about 77% are seen once. The ten largest clonotypes hold 2.5% to 3% of the sample.

Specimen: PBMCs. This chain is built from TRBV5-1 and TRBJ1-6; the central 8 bases match TRBD1. The clonotype comes from a woman aged 40 to 50 in good health and CMV-seropositive. The bases read TGCGCCAGCAGCTTGGCACAGGGGGTTAATTCACCCCTCCACTTT. Translated, this gives CASSLAQGVNSPLHF.